This T cell receptor (beta chain) derives from a study of blood T cell repertoires in COVID-19. Overall study: From T cells, B-cell-depleted T cells, or PBMCs came the material, which was cDNA or gDNA.

In this sample, this clone turned up once. The length of the CDR3 is 15 residues. V was shortened by 6 bases and J by 0 bases, with 14 bases between the two germline ends. CDR1 and CDR2 (germline): LGHNA, YNFKEQ. Data came from immunoSEQ multiplex PCR; TCRdb stores just in-frame clones and leaves some out. This table holds approximately 290,000 clones, approximately 83% found once. Patients at the Seattle site were enrolled during active infection and followed longitudinally. The chain joins TRBV4-2 to TRBJ1-1; weak D call: TRBD1 (5 bases). The sample was peripheral blood. This TCR was recovered from a person aged 65 to 85 with COVID-19, enrolled during active disease. CDR3 nucleotides: TGTGCCAGCAGTAATCTTGGCAGGGTGAACACTGAAGCTTTCTTT. Residues: CASSNLGRVNTEAFF.